Following are 29 T cell receptor beta chains from one sample sequenced in a study of siplizumab effects on memory and regulatory T cells. Clones were sequenced by immunoSEQ multiplex PCR, and TCRdb holds only the in-frame ones, with some missing. Of around 95,000 clones listed, 75% to 95% were seen once; the top ten hold 0.15%. Sample: CD4+ T cells sorted from blood. The receptors derive from a human donor in good health.

V usage is TRBV28 and J usage is TRBJ1-4, with 9 bases matching TRBD1. This CDR3 has 15 residues. Per the germline V gene, CDR1 is MDHEN and CDR2 is SYDVKM. The ends lost 4 bases at V and 12 bases at J; junction bases unmatched: 12. The CDR3 spells CASSYLHRGPSELFF. The CDR3 region has the DNA TGTGCCAGCAGTTATCTTCACAGGGGGCCCTCGGAACTGTTTTTT. The full variable domain, its missing parts supplied by reference TRBV28 and TRBJ1-4, is DVKVTQSSRYLVKRTGEKVFLECVQDMDHENMFWYRQDPGLGLRLIYFSYDVKMKEKGDIPEGYSVSREKKERFSLILESASTNQTSMYLCASSYLHRGPSELFFGSGTQLSVL.

This chain connects TRBV10-1 to TRBJ1-6; 9 nucleotides agree with TRBD1. The ends lost 4 bases at V and 6 bases at J; junction bases unmatched: 4. Germline CDR1 reads WNHNN; CDR2 reads SYGVQD (reference sequence). The CDR3 is made up of 15 amino acids. This CDR3 is CASSVGTGPNSPLHF. The CDR3 DNA is TGCGCCAGCAGTGTCGGGACAGGGCCTAATTCACCCCTCCACTTT.

The genes are TRBV19 and TRBJ1-4, with 9 bases identical to TRBD1. With V trimmed by 4 bases and J by 7 bases, 4 bases remained unmatched. The germline gives CDR1 LNHDA, CDR2 SQIVND (reference sequence). There are 14 residues in the CDR3. The CDR3 bases are TGTGCCAGTAGTAAACGACAGGGGGGTGAAAAACTGTTTTTT. Its translation: CASSKRQGGEKLFF.

The V gene is TRBV11-2, the J gene TRBJ2-7; TRBD1 is a possible D gene (5 bases). Deletions cut 1 base from V and 2 bases from J, with 12 bases between. The germline gives CDR1 SGHAT, CDR2 FQNNGV. The CDR3 contains 15 residues. The CDR3 sequence: CASSLGVTAPYEQYF. For the CDR3, the DNA is TGTGCCAGCAGCTTAGGGGTGACAGCGCCCTACGAGCAGTACTTC.

The gene calls are TRBV5-1 and TRBJ2-3; TRBD2 matches 8 bases. Unmatched junction bases numbered 12, after V lost 5 bases and J lost 4 bases. The germline gives CDR1 SGHRS, CDR2 YFSETQ. The CDR3 runs to 16 residues. CDR3 coding DNA: TGCGCCAGCAGGGCCACGGGGGGGCCCGGTTCAGATACGCAGTATTTT. Protein product: CASRATGGPGSDTQYF.

The chain recombines TRBV25-1 with TRBJ2-7; D call uncertain. V was trimmed by 3 bases and J by 4 bases, leaving 4 bases between them. Germline V gene data show CDR1 as MGHDK and CDR2 as SYGVNS. The CDR3 runs 11 residues. As DNA, the CDR3 is TGTGCCAGCAGTGAGGGGTACGAGCAGTACTTC. Translating it yields CASSEGYEQYF.

The chain links TRBV6-6 to TRBJ1-4, with a possible D match to TRBD1 (6 bases). V was trimmed by 11 bases and J by 7 bases, leaving 20 bases between them. The CDR3 consists of 14 residues. Germline V gives CDR1 MNHNY, CDR2 SVGAGI (reference sequence). This CDR3 is CAPRGGRRSEKLFF. CDR3 sequence (DNA): TGTGCCCCCAGAGGGGGGCGCAGAAGTGAAAAACTGTTTTTT.

The chain is built from TRBV14 and TRBJ2-7; D not resolved. Germline V CDR1 and CDR2: SGHDN, FVKESK. This CDR3 is built from 11 residues. V lost 4 bases and J 3 bases, leaving 4 bases between the germline ends. The CDR3 protein is CASSLLYEQYF. In DNA form, the CDR3 reads TGTGCCAGCAGCCTCCTCTACGAGCAGTACTTC. The full variable domain, in which reference TRBV14 and TRBJ2-7 provide the parts outside the CDR3, is EAGVTQFPSHSVIEKGQTVTLRCDPISGHDNLYWYRRVMGKEIKFLLHFVKESKQDESGMPNNRFLAERTGGTYSTLKVQPAELEDSGVYFCASSLLYEQYFGPGTRLTVT.

The chain joins TRBV13 to TRBJ2-6, with 8 bases lining up with TRBD1. With V trimmed by 5 bases and J by 0 bases, 18 bases remained unmatched. The CDR3 is 21 amino acids. The germline gives CDR1 PRHDT, CDR2 FYEKMQ (reference sequence). The CDR3 nucleotides read TGTGCCAGCAGCCTTAGGTGGACAGGGAGAAACCCCAGCTCTGGGGCCAACGTCCTGACTTTC. Its protein product is CASSLRWTGRNPSSGANVLTF.

This clone was picked up one time. The chain uses TRBV5-6 and TRBJ1-5; no clear D gene. Trimming took 0 bases from V and 5 from J, leaving 9 bases between them. Looked up from germline, CDR1 is SGHDT and CDR2 is YYEEEE. The CDR3 has 14 residues. CDR3 residues: CASSLGTDYQPQHF. CDR3 sequence (DNA): TGTGCCAGCAGCTTGGGGACGGACTATCAGCCCCAGCATTTT.

The V and J genes are TRBV5-1 and TRBJ2-3; TRBD2 matches at 13 bases. V was clipped by 1 base and J by 9 bases; unmatched bases: 11. This CDR3 contains 17 residues. Germline-derived CDR1 and CDR2 are SGHRS and YFSETQ. As DNA, the CDR3 is TGCGCCAGCAGCTTGCTTACTAGCGGGGGGGGCGGAAAAACGCAGTATTTT. Encoded protein: CASSLLTSGGGGKTQYF.

The chain links TRBV28 to TRBJ2-5; weak D call: TRBD2 (6 bases). TRBJ2-7 explains the end of the DNA better; the J call may be wrong. CDR1 is MDHEN, CDR2 SYDVKM, per germline. CDR3 length: 12 residues. The CDR3 loop reads CASSGLTYEQYF. Here the CDR3 DNA reads TGTGCCAGTAGCGGATTAACCTACGAGCAGTACTTC.

The rearrangement links TRBV7-8 to TRBJ1-2; tentative D call: TRBD1 (6 bases). V lost 4 bases, J lost 8 bases, and 14 bases lay in between. The CDR3 consists of 13 residues. The V gene's germline CDR1 is SGHVS and CDR2 FQNEAQ. In DNA, the CDR3 is TGTGCCAGCAGCTCGGGGGCCGTTCGGGGCTACACCTTC. As protein: CASSSGAVRGYTF.

This sequence joins TRBV5-1 and TRBJ2-3, with 8 bases lining up with TRBD1. With 4 bases clipped from V and 4 bases from J, the junction kept 14 bases outside the gene matches. Germline loops: CDR1 SGHRS, CDR2 YFSETQ. The CDR3 loop spans 17 amino acids. The CDR3 DNA reads as TGCGCCAGCAGCACAATTCCTCAGGGGGCCGGAGCAGATACGCAGTATTTT. Translating gives CASSTIPQGAGADTQYF. Full variable domain (missing parts from reference TRBV5-1 and TRBJ2-3): KAGVTQTPRYLIKTRGQQVTLSCSPISGHRSVSWYQQTPGQGLQFLFEYFSETQRNKGNFPGRFSGRQFSNSRSEMNVSTLELGDSALYLCASSTIPQGAGADTQYFGPGTRLTVL.

The chain employs TRBV5-8 and TRBJ2-3; a weak D match, TRBD1 (7 bases). The V end was cut by 6 bases, the J end by 1 base, with 18 bases between. CDR1 and CDR2 from the germline V gene are SGHTS and YDEGEE. This CDR3 has 16 amino acids. CDR3 nucleotide sequence: TGTGCCAGCACCTACCTAGGAGGGGGCGGCACAGATACGCAGTATTTT. Protein: CASTYLGGGGTDTQYF.

This chain joins TRBV2 and TRBJ2-7, with no clear D. The germline CDR1 and CDR2 sequences are SNHLY and FYNNEI. Deletions cut 2 bases from V and 2 bases from J, with 4 bases between. The CDR3 extends over 12 amino acids. CDR3 in amino acids: CASSELAYEQYF. The CDR3 DNA reads TGTGCCAGCAGTGAACTTGCCTACGAGCAGTACTTC.

This chain joins TRBV19 and TRBJ2-2; unclear D gene. The CDR3 length is 14 residues. CDR1 is LNHDA and CDR2 is SQIVND in the germline V gene (reference sequence). The V and J ends lost 0 bases and 2 bases respectively, with 4 bases between them. In DNA, the CDR3 is TGTGCCAGTAGTATAGATCGAAACACCGGGGAGCTGTTTTTT. Amino acid sequence: CASSIDRNTGELFF.

The genes are TRBV19 and TRBJ1-3, with D unclear. Trimming cost V 2 bases and J 0 bases, with 14 bases left between them. The CDR3 is made up of 17 amino acids. Germline assignment: CDR1 LNHDA and CDR2 SQIVND (reference sequence). The CDR3 coding sequence is TGTGCCAGTAGTATATTTGGTCGGGGTCCCTCTGGAAACACCATATATTTT. This translates into CASSIFGRGPSGNTIYF.

This rearrangement joins TRBV7-3 to TRBJ1-1; a possible D gene is TRBD1 (5 bases). The length of the CDR3 is 13 residues. With 5 bases removed from V and 1 base from J, the gap between germline ends came to 8 bases. Germline assignment: CDR1 SGHTA and CDR2 FQGTGA. This chain's CDR3 is CASSRTGNTEAFF. CDR3 sequence (DNA): TGTGCCAGCAGCCGAACAGGGAACACTGAAGCTTTCTTT.

The chain employs TRBV5-1 and TRBJ2-1; 11 bases are shared with TRBD2. This CDR3 is 16 amino acids long. Trimming took 0 bases from V and 8 from J; bases not matched to a gene: 7. Germline CDR1 SGHRS, CDR2 YFSETQ. DNA of the CDR3: TGCGCCAGCAGCTTGGAATTAGCGGGGGGGCCGGATGAGCAGTTCTTC. It codes for CASSLELAGGPDEQFF.

This clone was recorded once. This chain connects TRBV11-3 to TRBJ2-1; D gene unclear. The germline gives CDR1 SGHNT, CDR2 YENEEA. The V and J ends lost 1 base and 0 bases respectively, with 19 bases between them. This CDR3 region has 19 residues. CDR3 residues: CASSLVGELEAGSYNEQFF. CDR3 DNA sequence: TGTGCCAGCAGCTTAGTTGGTGAGTTAGAAGCCGGCTCCTACAATGAGCAGTTCTTC.

The chain links TRBV5-1 to TRBJ2-3; D is unclear. Trimming took off 7 bases at V and 0 bases at J, with 15 bases between the two ends. The germline CDR1 and CDR2 sequences are SGHRS and YFSETQ. There are 15 residues in the CDR3. CDR3 amino acids: CASSSLIESTDTQYF. The DNA for the CDR3 is TGCGCCAGCTCCTCCCTGATAGAGAGCACAGATACGCAGTATTTT.

The chain links TRBV7-7 to TRBJ1-5, with unresolved D. Looked up from germline, CDR1 is SSHAT and CDR2 is FNYEAQ (reference sequence). V lost 9 bases to trimming and J lost 0 bases, with 24 bases between them. This CDR3 has 18 residues. CDR3 in DNA: TGTGCCAGAAGGGTTACGGAAATAGAGACCTATAGCAATCAGCCCCAGCATTTT. Translated, it gives CARRVTEIETYSNQPQHF.

Turning to this clone: The sample has other DNA sequences that encode this CDR3 too. CDR3 in amino acids: CSARGPTEAFF. The CDR3 DNA reads TGCAGTGCTAGGGGTCCCACTGAAGCTTTCTTT. V and J are TRBV20-1 and TRBJ1-1; D remains unclear. The ends were cut back, 3 bases at V and 4 bases at J, with 6 bases in the middle. Germline lookup yields CDR1 DFQATT and CDR2 SNEGSKA (reference sequence). The CDR3 loop spans 11 amino acids.

Regarding this clone: The same CDR3 arises from other DNA sequences in this sample as well. This chain links TRBV7-3 with TRBJ2-5; 9 bases line up with TRBD1. The ends lost 3 bases at V and 5 bases at J; junction bases unmatched: 7. Per the germline V gene, CDR1 is SGHTA and CDR2 is FQGTGA. The CDR3 extends over 15 amino acids. CDR3 residues: CASSLLGQGAETQYF. In DNA, the CDR3 is TGTGCCAGCAGCTTGCTGGGACAGGGAGCCGAGACCCAGTACTTC. Full variable domain (remainder filled in from reference TRBV7-3 and TRBJ2-5): GAGVSQTPSNKVTEKGKYVELRCDPISGHTALYWYRQSLGQGPEFLIYFQGTGAADDSGLPNDRFFAVRPEGSVSTLKIQRTERGDSAVYLCASSLLGQGAETQYFGPGTRLLVL.

This chain joins TRBV9 and TRBJ1-1; tentative D call: TRBD1 (5 bases). Per germline, CDR1 SGDLS and CDR2 YYNGEE. The CDR3 runs to 14 residues. Trimming pared 1 base from V and 3 bases from J, leaving 10 bases between. CDR3 sequence reads: CASSVRGRDTEAFF. CDR3 coding DNA: TGTGCCAGCAGCGTAAGGGGAAGGGACACTGAAGCTTTCTTT. Using reference TRBV9 and TRBJ1-1 for the parts outside the CDR3, the full variable domain is DSGVTQTPKHLITATGQRVTLRCSPRSGDLSVYWYQQSLDQGLQFLIQYYNGEERAKGNILERFSAQQFPDLHSELNLSSLELGDSALYFCASSVRGRDTEAFFGQGTRLTVV.

This rearrangement joins TRBV11-3 to TRBJ2-7; 9 bases align to TRBD1. CDR1 SGHNT and CDR2 YENEEA come from the germline V gene. CDR3 length: 14 amino acids. Trimming at V came to 5 bases and at J to 5 bases, leaving 7 bases not matched to a gene. CDR3 DNA: TGTGCCAGCAGCCCCGGGACAGGGAGCAACGAGCAGTACTTC. Amino acid sequence: CASSPGTGSNEQYF. Full variable domain (rest looked up from reference TRBV11-3 and TRBJ2-7): EAGVVQSPRYKIIEKKQPVAFWCNPISGHNTLYWYLQNLGQGPELLIRYENEEAVDDSQLPKDRFSAERLKGVDSTLKIQPAELGDSAVYLCASSPGTGSNEQYFGPGTRLTVT.

V usage is TRBV7-8 and J usage is TRBJ1-2; perhaps TRBD1 as D (5 bases). The CDR3 has 15 residues. V lost 0 bases and J lost 4, with 12 bases in between. Germline V gene lookup returns CDR1 SGHVS and CDR2 FQNEAQ. For the CDR3, the DNA is TGTGCCAGCAGCTTAGCGCGGGGCCTAGGCTATGGCTACACCTTC. Protein: CASSLARGLGYGYTF.

V gene TRBV29-1 combines with J gene TRBJ2-3, with D perhaps matching TRBD2 (6 bases). Trimming cost V 4 bases and J 4 bases, with 12 bases left between them. This CDR3 region has 13 residues. Germline V lookup: CDR1 SQVTM, CDR2 ANQGSEA. The CDR3 here is CSVVGGASDTQYF. CDR3 DNA: TGCAGCGTTGTGGGGGGAGCGTCAGATACGCAGTATTTT.